The source of this T cell receptor (beta chain) is a study of beta chain features in type 1 diabetes. A few counts support this clone. What it recognizes is unknown. CDR1 is ENHRY, CDR2 SYGVKD, per germline. The CDR3 contains 14 residues. V was trimmed by 8 bases and J by 0 bases, leaving 10 bases between them. Expressed TCRB transcripts got sequenced, as all isolated RNA was reverse transcribed. Sequencing was performed with immunoSEQ multiplex PCR; in TCRdb, only in-frame clones are kept and a portion is missing. The data show about 470,000 clones, with approximately 28% seen just once and about 0.065% held by the top ten. CD4+ naive, central memory, regulatory and stem cell-like memory cells were sorted via CD45RO/CCR7/CD25/CD127/CD95/CD27. Every sorted population was more than 95% pure. Whole-study findings and limits: The VDJ junctions of type 1 diabetes patients carried fewer insertions and more deletions.

Material: naive CD4+ T cells from blood. The receptor was derived from a man aged 18 to 30 in good health. The chain employs TRBV10-3 and TRBJ2-2; the D is unclear. The CDR3 bases are TGTGCCATCGCTAGACGGCCGAACACCGGGGAGCTGTTTTTT. Its protein product is CAIARRPNTGELFF.